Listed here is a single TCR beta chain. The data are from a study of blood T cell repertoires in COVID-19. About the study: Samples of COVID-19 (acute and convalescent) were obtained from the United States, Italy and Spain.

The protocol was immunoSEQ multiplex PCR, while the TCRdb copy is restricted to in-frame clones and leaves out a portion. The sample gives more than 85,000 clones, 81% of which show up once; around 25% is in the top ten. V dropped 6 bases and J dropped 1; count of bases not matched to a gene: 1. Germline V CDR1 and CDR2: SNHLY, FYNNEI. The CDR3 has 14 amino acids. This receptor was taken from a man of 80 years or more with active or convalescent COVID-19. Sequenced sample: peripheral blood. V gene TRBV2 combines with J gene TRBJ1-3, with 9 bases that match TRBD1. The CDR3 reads CASRGTGSGNTIYF. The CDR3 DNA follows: TGTGCCAGCAGAGGGACAGGGTCTGGAAACACCATATATTTT.